This T cell receptor (beta chain) was captured by sequencing in a study of T cell responses to AZD1222 COVID-19 vaccine. Assay: immunoSEQ multiplex PCR; the TCRdb copy retains only in-frame clones and omits some. This sample has about 180,000 clones, with around 90% found just once. Germline lookup yields CDR1 MNHEY and CDR2 SVGAGI. V was pared by 4 bases and J by 4 bases, with 11 bases between. This CDR3 is built from 14 residues. This chain connects TRBV6-5 to TRBJ2-1; TRBD1 might be the D (6 bases). The material sequenced was peripheral blood, taken on day 0 of AZD1222 vaccination. The source is an adult in good health. The CDR3 region is CASSSGTSYNEQFF. The CDR3 DNA follows: TGTGCCAGCAGTTCCGGGACAAGTTACAATGAGCAGTTCTTC.